This T cell receptor beta chain was identified in a study of blood T cell repertoires in COVID-19. Sequencing was performed with immunoSEQ multiplex PCR; in TCRdb, only in-frame clones are kept and a portion is missing. The table records about 160,000 clones, 80% to 95% of them present only once. V was cut by 0 bases and J by 7 bases, with 12 bases left in between. The CDR3 length is 14 residues. Germline V gene data show CDR1 as SGHVS and CDR2 as FNYEAQ. The source material was peripheral blood. The chain combines TRBV7-6 with TRBJ1-2; the D gene is possibly TRBD1 (6 bases). The receptor was derived from a man aged 25 to 40 with COVID-19, enrolled during active disease. For the CDR3, the DNA is TGTGCCAGCAGCTTAGCCGCAGGGGAAGTTGGCTACACCTTC. This gives the protein CASSLAAGEVGYTF.